This TCR delta chain was observed in a study of gamma-delta T cells after stem cell transplantation. TCRdb reanalyzed the RT-PCR reads using CATT. The repertoire consists of around 1,500 delta-chain clones, with roughly 5.4% occurring once and the leading ten covering more than 55%. The length of the CDR3 is 17 residues. With 1 base clipped from V and 0 bases from J, the junction kept 9 bases outside the gene matches. Per the germline V gene, CDR1 is GEAIGNYY and CDR2 is EKD. The TCR originated in a human donor. It is not recorded whose cells these are; they may come from a transplant donor. The specimen sequenced was gamma-delta T cells. J is TRDJ1 and V is TRDV2, with 8 positions matching TRDD3. This CDR3 reads CACDTIGGSQHTDKLIF. In DNA, the CDR3 is TGTGCCTGTGACACGATTGGGGGATCGCAACACACCGATAAACTCATCTTT.